Listed below are T cell receptor beta chains from one sample, sequenced in a study of identical twins. TCRdb processed the 5' RACE reads anew with MiXCR; each CDR3 protein has one entry. The sample gives 450,000 or so distinct CDR3 sequences, around a sixth of which show up once; more than 10% is in the top ten. Material: naive T cells sorted from blood. These receptors came from a man between 50 and 59 years old in good health. The CDR3 runs from the conserved cysteine through the conserved F or W. A D gene is named only where the DNA matches it firmly. Rows give clone size only sometimes, using once, few, many, or a class for an expanded clone.

j_call: TRBJ2-2
clone_size: -
v_call: TRBV6-1
d_call: TRBD1
cdr3_aa: CASQGEGAGIGELFF
cdr3_nt: TGTGCCAGCCAAGGCGAGGGGGCCGGGATAGGGGAGCTGTTTTTT

j_call: TRBJ2-7
clone_size: -
v_call: TRBV20-1
d_call: -
cdr3_aa: CSADKPVTRDEQYF
cdr3_nt: TGCAGTGCTGATAAGCCCGTGACAAGGGACGAGCAGTACTTC

j_call: TRBJ2-1
clone_size: few
v_call: TRBV6-4
d_call: TRBD2
cdr3_aa: CASSLDLAGGREQFF
cdr3_nt: TGTGCCAGCAGTCTAGATCTAGCGGGAGGGCGTGAGCAGTTCTTC

j_call: TRBJ1-4
clone_size: -
v_call: TRBV6-5
d_call: -
cdr3_aa: CASSYSMEADSKLFF
cdr3_nt: TGTGCCAGCAGTTACTCGATGGAGGCCGACTCAAAACTGTTTTTT

j_call: TRBJ2-7
clone_size: -
v_call: TRBV6-6
d_call: -
cdr3_aa: CASRARGNEQYF
cdr3_nt: TGTGCCAGCAGGGCCAGGGGTAACGAGCAGTACTTC

j_call: TRBJ2-1
clone_size: few
v_call: TRBV10-3
d_call: TRBD2
cdr3_aa: CAVETSGGVNEQFF
cdr3_nt: TGTGCCGTCGAGACTAGCGGGGGGGTTAATGAGCAGTTCTTC

j_call: TRBJ1-1
clone_size: -
v_call: TRBV7-9
d_call: -
cdr3_aa: CASSSWRDTEAFF
cdr3_nt: TGTGCCAGCAGCTCCTGGAGGGACACTGAAGCTTTCTTT

j_call: TRBJ2-3
clone_size: -
v_call: TRBV12-5
d_call: TRBD2
cdr3_aa: CASGLGASGSTDTQYF
cdr3_nt: TGTGCTAGTGGTTTGGGGGCTAGCGGGAGTACAGATACGCAGTATTTT

j_call: TRBJ2-1
clone_size: few
v_call: TRBV3-1
d_call: TRBD2
cdr3_aa: CASSQPRTSYNEQFF
cdr3_nt: TGTGCCAGCAGCCAACCCCGGACTAGCTACAATGAGCAGTTCTTC

j_call: TRBJ2-5
clone_size: many
v_call: TRBV20-1
d_call: TRBD2
cdr3_aa: CSATLGLAGGETQYF
cdr3_nt: TGCAGTGCTACCCTGGGACTAGCGGGCGGCGAGACCCAGTACTTC

j_call: TRBJ2-3
clone_size: many
v_call: TRBV29-1
d_call: TRBD2
cdr3_aa: CSTRAGVRSDTQYF
cdr3_nt: TGCAGCACCCGAGCGGGAGTTAGGTCAGATACGCAGTATTTT

j_call: TRBJ1-1
clone_size: many
v_call: TRBV5-5
d_call: -
cdr3_aa: CASSLGGSNLRTEAFF
cdr3_nt: TGTGCCAGCAGCCTTGGGGGGTCCAACCTCCGCACTGAAGCTTTCTTT

j_call: TRBJ1-1
clone_size: -
v_call: TRBV5-1
d_call: -
cdr3_aa: CASSRAGGGGTEAFF
cdr3_nt: TGCGCCAGCAGCAGGGCGGGGGGCGGTGGCACTGAAGCTTTCTTT

j_call: TRBJ1-5
clone_size: -
v_call: TRBV4-1
d_call: -
cdr3_aa: CASSQRGGWGQPQHF
cdr3_nt: TGCGCCAGCAGCCAGCGAGGGGGATGGGGTCAGCCCCAGCATTTT

j_call: TRBJ1-1
clone_size: -
v_call: TRBV5-1
d_call: -
cdr3_aa: CASSPRLDTEAFF
cdr3_nt: TGCGCCAGCAGCCCGAGACTGGACACTGAAGCTTTCTTT

j_call: TRBJ2-7
clone_size: -
v_call: TRBV28
d_call: -
cdr3_aa: CASSLASRVSEQYF
cdr3_nt: TGTGCCAGCAGTTTAGCCAGCAGGGTCTCCGAGCAGTACTTC

j_call: TRBJ2-3
clone_size: -
v_call: TRBV10-1
d_call: -
cdr3_aa: CASSESIGVSTDTQYF
cdr3_nt: TGCGCCAGCAGTGAGTCGATCGGGGTGAGCACAGATACGCAGTATTTT

j_call: TRBJ2-2
clone_size: few
v_call: TRBV4-1
d_call: TRBD1
cdr3_aa: CASSLTGGAATGELFF
cdr3_nt: TGCGCCAGCAGCCTTACAGGGGGCGCGGCCACCGGGGAGCTGTTTTTT

j_call: TRBJ1-5
clone_size: few
v_call: TRBV4-1
d_call: -
cdr3_aa: CASSQEWGNQPQHF
cdr3_nt: TGCGCCAGCAGCCAAGAATGGGGAAATCAGCCCCAGCATTTT

j_call: TRBJ2-7
clone_size: -
v_call: TRBV12-3/TRBV12-4
d_call: -
cdr3_aa: CASSAPTSSYEQYF
cdr3_nt: TGTGCCAGCAGTGCCCCGACTAGTTCCTACGAGCAGTACTTC

j_call: TRBJ1-1
clone_size: many
v_call: TRBV5-1
d_call: TRBD1
cdr3_aa: CASSSRDRGTEAFF
cdr3_nt: TGTGCCAGCAGCTCCCGGGACAGGGGGACTGAAGCTTTCTTT

j_call: TRBJ2-1
clone_size: many
v_call: TRBV6-2/TRBV6-3
d_call: TRBD2
cdr3_aa: CASSYARLADKYNEQFF
cdr3_nt: TGTGCCAGCAGTTACGCTCGGCTAGCGGACAAATACAATGAGCAGTTCTTC

j_call: TRBJ2-7
clone_size: -
v_call: TRBV5-1
d_call: -
cdr3_aa: CASSPSLGSYEQYF
cdr3_nt: TGCGCCAGCAGCCCGTCTCTGGGTTCCTACGAGCAGTACTTC

j_call: TRBJ1-2
clone_size: few
v_call: TRBV27
d_call: -
cdr3_aa: CASSRAGILNGYTF
cdr3_nt: TGTGCCAGCAGCCGGGCAGGGATTCTTAATGGCTACACCTTC

j_call: TRBJ2-3
clone_size: few
v_call: TRBV5-4
d_call: -
cdr3_aa: CASSFPEEDTQYF
cdr3_nt: TGTGCCAGCAGCTTTCCGGAGGAAGATACGCAGTATTTT

j_call: TRBJ2-3
clone_size: many
v_call: TRBV12-3/TRBV12-4
d_call: TRBD1
cdr3_aa: CASSLRTGFADTQYF
cdr3_nt: TGTGCCAGCAGTTTGCGGACAGGGTTTGCAGATACGCAGTATTTT

j_call: TRBJ2-7
clone_size: -
v_call: TRBV24-1
d_call: -
cdr3_aa: CATSTSKELDEQYF
cdr3_nt: TGTGCCACCAGCACATCAAAGGAACTGGACGAGCAGTACTTC

j_call: TRBJ2-3
clone_size: many
v_call: TRBV5-4
d_call: TRBD2
cdr3_aa: CASRIAGGNTDTQYF
cdr3_nt: TGTGCCAGCAGAATAGCGGGGGGGAACACAGATACGCAGTATTTT

j_call: TRBJ2-2
clone_size: -
v_call: TRBV5-1
d_call: -
cdr3_aa: CASSLADSGNTGELFF
cdr3_nt: TGCGCCAGCAGCTTGGCAGATAGCGGCAACACCGGGGAGCTGTTTTTT

j_call: TRBJ2-7
clone_size: -
v_call: TRBV12-3/TRBV12-4
d_call: -
cdr3_aa: CASSFLGAYEQYF
cdr3_nt: TGTGCCAGCAGTTTCTTAGGGGCTTACGAGCAGTACTTC

j_call: TRBJ2-6
clone_size: few
v_call: TRBV4-3
d_call: TRBD1
cdr3_aa: CASSQEPGQGRGANVLTF
cdr3_nt: TGCGCCAGCAGCCAAGAGCCGGGACAGGGGCGAGGGGCCAACGTCCTGACTTTC

j_call: TRBJ2-1
clone_size: few
v_call: TRBV25-1
d_call: -
cdr3_aa: CASSAMVSSYNEQFF
cdr3_nt: TGTGCCAGCAGTGCAATGGTGAGCTCCTACAATGAGCAGTTCTTC

j_call: TRBJ1-4
clone_size: many
v_call: TRBV20-1
d_call: -
cdr3_aa: CSVGGDEKLFF
cdr3_nt: TGCAGTGTGGGTGGAGATGAAAAACTGTTTTTT

j_call: TRBJ2-1
clone_size: -
v_call: TRBV29-1
d_call: -
cdr3_aa: CSVVRPGDNEQFF
cdr3_nt: TGCAGCGTTGTGAGACCCGGGGACAATGAGCAGTTCTTC

j_call: TRBJ2-1
clone_size: -
v_call: TRBV10-3
d_call: TRBD2
cdr3_aa: CAISESIAGGFNEQFF
cdr3_nt: TGTGCCATCAGTGAGTCTATAGCGGGAGGCTTCAATGAGCAGTTCTTC

j_call: TRBJ2-5
clone_size: -
v_call: TRBV19
d_call: TRBD1
cdr3_aa: CASTGGFETQYF
cdr3_nt: TGTGCCAGTACAGGGGGCTTTGAGACCCAGTACTTC

j_call: TRBJ2-7
clone_size: few
v_call: TRBV12-3/TRBV12-4
d_call: -
cdr3_aa: CASSLEDYYKQYF
cdr3_nt: TGTGCCAGCAGTTTAGAGGACTACTATAAGCAGTACTTC

j_call: TRBJ2-5
clone_size: few
v_call: TRBV12-3/TRBV12-4
d_call: -
cdr3_aa: CASTLTHQETQYF
cdr3_nt: TGTGCCAGCACCCTGACGCATCAAGAGACCCAGTACTTC

j_call: TRBJ2-5
clone_size: many
v_call: TRBV5-5
d_call: -
cdr3_aa: CASSFGRYQETQYF
cdr3_nt: TGTGCCAGCAGCTTTGGACGGTACCAAGAGACCCAGTACTTC

j_call: TRBJ1-6
clone_size: many
v_call: TRBV6-1
d_call: TRBD1
cdr3_aa: CASRDSYNSPLHF
cdr3_nt: TGTGCCAGTCGGGACAGCTATAATTCACCCCTCCACTTT

j_call: TRBJ2-3
clone_size: -
v_call: TRBV5-1
d_call: TRBD2
cdr3_aa: CASSFALAGSGDTQYF
cdr3_nt: TGCGCCAGCAGCTTCGCACTAGCGGGGTCGGGTGATACGCAGTATTTT

j_call: TRBJ1-2
clone_size: many
v_call: TRBV12-3/TRBV12-4
d_call: -
cdr3_aa: CASTISTNYGYTF
cdr3_nt: TGTGCCAGCACCATCAGTACGAACTATGGCTACACCTTC

j_call: TRBJ2-7
clone_size: -
v_call: TRBV11-1
d_call: -
cdr3_aa: CASSRDSHYEQYF
cdr3_nt: TGTGCCAGCAGCCGAGACAGCCACTACGAGCAGTACTTC

j_call: TRBJ2-7
clone_size: -
v_call: TRBV12-3/TRBV12-4
d_call: -
cdr3_aa: CASSLVRGYRYEQYF
cdr3_nt: TGTGCCAGCAGTTTAGTTCGGGGGTATCGATACGAGCAGTACTTC

j_call: TRBJ1-5
clone_size: few
v_call: TRBV28
d_call: -
cdr3_aa: CASSRPRVDQPQHF
cdr3_nt: TGTGCCAGCAGTCGGCCGAGGGTAGACCAGCCCCAGCATTTT